One and the same sample provided the 9 T cell receptor beta chains below, sequenced in a study of T cell responses to AZD1222 COVID-19 vaccine. The assay was immunoSEQ multiplex PCR, and TCRdb's table has in-frame clones only and misses some. Found here are about 79,000 clones, approximately 80% of them singletons; the top ten hold 22%. The material sequenced was peripheral blood, taken on day 0 of AZD1222 vaccination. The source is an adult in good health.

V is TRBV5-1 and J is TRBJ1-4; a possible D gene is TRBD1 (6 bases). The CDR3 sequence is 14 residues long. The germline V gene encodes CDR1 SGHRS and CDR2 YFSETQ. V lost 3 bases to trimming and J lost 5 bases, with 11 bases between them. CDR3 protein: CASSSQGQNEKLFF. In DNA, the CDR3 is TGCGCCAGCAGCTCCCAGGGGCAGAATGAAAAACTGTTTTTT. The complete variable domain, with remaining parts taken from reference TRBV5-1 and TRBJ1-4, reads KAGVTQTPRYLIKTRGQQVTLSCSPISGHRSVSWYQQTPGQGLQFLFEYFSETQRNKGNFPGRFSGRQFSNSRSEMNVSTLELGDSALYLCASSSQGQNEKLFFGSGTQLSVL.

This clone appeared once. Here the CDR3 DNA reads TGTGCCAGCAGTACAAGGGAAGGGAACACGGTTCGTAGGGCTGAAGCTTTCTTT. It is translated as CASSTREGNTVRRAEAFF. The genes are TRBV7-9 and TRBJ1-1; D not certain. Germline V gives CDR1 SEHNR, CDR2 FQNEAQ (reference sequence). This CDR3 has 18 residues. Trimming left V 6 bases short and J 6 bases short, with 29 bases between.

The rearrangement joins TRBV6-5 to TRBJ2-7; possible D gene TRBD2, 5 bases. CDR3 length: 12 amino acids. Between the trimmed V and J ends, which lost 6 bases and 1 base, there was a span of 7 bases. Germline V gene sequence: CDR1 MNHEY, CDR2 SVGAGI. In nucleotides, the CDR3 is TGTGCCAGCAGCGGGAATTCCTACGAGCAGTACTTC. Encoded protein: CASSGNSYEQYF.

This clone is a singleton in its sample. The CDR3 DNA follows: TGTGCCAGCAGCCCCTTGGAAGGGTCGGGGAATGAGCAGTTCTTC. This encodes CASSPLEGSGNEQFF. The genes are TRBV5-5 and TRBJ2-1, with a possible D match to TRBD2 (5 bases). Germline CDR1 is SGHKS and CDR2 is YYEKEE (reference sequence). The CDR3 loop spans 15 amino acids. V lost 4 bases and J lost 7, with 18 bases in between. Complete variable domain (other parts from reference TRBV5-5 and TRBJ2-1): DAGVTQSPTHLIKTRGQQVTLRCSPISGHKSVSWYQQVLGQGPQFIFQYYEKEERGRGNFPDRFSARQFPNYSSELNVNALLLGDSALYLCASSPLEGSGNEQFFGPGTRLTVL.

The chain couples TRBV7-8 to TRBJ2-7; unclear D gene. CDR1 SGHVS and CDR2 FQNEAQ come from the germline V gene. This CDR3 is 14 amino acids long. Trimming cost V 5 bases and J 2 bases, with 13 bases left between them. In DNA, the CDR3 is TGTGCCAGCAGCCCTGGACGGTTTACCTACGAGCAGTACTTC. This codes for CASSPGRFTYEQYF.

The rearrangement links TRBV30 to TRBJ2-7, with D maybe TRBD1 (5 bases). CDR1 is GTSNPN, CDR2 SVGIG, per germline (reference sequence). This CDR3 has 11 residues. The germline V and J ends were trimmed by 4 bases and 6 bases, with 10 bases remaining between them. Here the CDR3 reads CAWTGLAEQYF. DNA for the CDR3: TGTGCCTGGACAGGGTTGGCCGAGCAGTACTTC.

The genes are TRBV5-8 and TRBJ2-4, with D tentatively TRBD2 (6 bases). This CDR3 is built from 13 residues. Germline V gene data show CDR1 as SGHTS and CDR2 as YDEGEE. V dropped 1 base and J dropped 4 bases, with 6 bases sitting between them. CDR3 sequence reads: CASSLRGKNIQYF. The CDR3 DNA follows: TGTGCCAGCAGCTTGCGGGGGAAAAACATTCAGTACTTC.

This chain links TRBV14 with TRBJ1-1; unclear D gene. The germline gives CDR1 SGHDN, CDR2 FVKESK. V shed 8 bases and J shed 1 base, with 8 bases lying between them. The CDR3 extends over 12 amino acids. CDR3 nucleotide sequence: TGTGCCAGCCGGTTCGGGAACACTGAAGCTTTCTTT. Translating gives CASRFGNTEAFF.

This clone was seen a few times. The CDR3 protein is CASTLEASGTEAFF. The CDR3 coding sequence is TGTGCCAGCACCTTGGAGGCCTCGGGCACTGAAGCTTTCTTT. The chain links TRBV11-2 to TRBJ1-1; D is uncertain. This CDR3 region has 14 residues. Trimming removed 7 bases at V and 4 bases at J, with 16 bases between. Looked up from germline, CDR1 is SGHAT and CDR2 is FQNNGV.